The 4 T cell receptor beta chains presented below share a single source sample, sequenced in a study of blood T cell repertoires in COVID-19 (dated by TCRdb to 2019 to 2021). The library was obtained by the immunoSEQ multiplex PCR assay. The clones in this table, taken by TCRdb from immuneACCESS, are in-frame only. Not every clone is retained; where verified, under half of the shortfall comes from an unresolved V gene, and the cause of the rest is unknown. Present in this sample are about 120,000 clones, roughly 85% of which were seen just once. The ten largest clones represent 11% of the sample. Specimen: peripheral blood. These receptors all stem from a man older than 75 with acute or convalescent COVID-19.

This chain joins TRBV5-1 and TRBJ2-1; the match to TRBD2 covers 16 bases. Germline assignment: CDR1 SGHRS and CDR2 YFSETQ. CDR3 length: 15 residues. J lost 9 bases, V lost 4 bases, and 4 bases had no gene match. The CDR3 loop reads CASSPGTSGRGEQFF. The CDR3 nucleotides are TGCGCCAGCAGCCCCGGGACTAGCGGGAGGGGTGAGCAGTTCTTC. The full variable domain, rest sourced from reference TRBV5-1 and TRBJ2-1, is KAGVTQTPRYLIKTRGQQVTLSCSPISGHRSVSWYQQTPGQGLQFLFEYFSETQRNKGNFPGRFSGRQFSNSRSEMNVSTLELGDSALYLCASSPGTSGRGEQFFGPGTRLTVL.

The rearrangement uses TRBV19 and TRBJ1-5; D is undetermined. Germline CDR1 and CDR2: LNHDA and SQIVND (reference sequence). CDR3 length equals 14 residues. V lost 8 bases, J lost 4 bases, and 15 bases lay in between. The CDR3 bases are TGTGCCAGTGCCCCGGGAATGGGGAATCAGCCCCAGCATTTT. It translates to CASAPGMGNQPQHF.

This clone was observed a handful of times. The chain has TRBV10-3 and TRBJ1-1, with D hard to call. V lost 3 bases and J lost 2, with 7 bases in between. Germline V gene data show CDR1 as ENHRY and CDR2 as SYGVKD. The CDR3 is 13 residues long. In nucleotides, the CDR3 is TGTGCCATCAGTGACAGATTTAACACTGAAGCTTTCTTT. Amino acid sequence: CAISDRFNTEAFF.

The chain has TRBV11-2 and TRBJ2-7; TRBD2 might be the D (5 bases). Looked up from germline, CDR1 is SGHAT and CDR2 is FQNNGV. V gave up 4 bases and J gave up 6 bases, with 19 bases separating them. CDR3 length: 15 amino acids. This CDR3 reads CASSYPGLSRPEQYF. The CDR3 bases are TGTGCCAGCAGCTACCCCGGACTTAGCAGACCCGAGCAGTACTTC.